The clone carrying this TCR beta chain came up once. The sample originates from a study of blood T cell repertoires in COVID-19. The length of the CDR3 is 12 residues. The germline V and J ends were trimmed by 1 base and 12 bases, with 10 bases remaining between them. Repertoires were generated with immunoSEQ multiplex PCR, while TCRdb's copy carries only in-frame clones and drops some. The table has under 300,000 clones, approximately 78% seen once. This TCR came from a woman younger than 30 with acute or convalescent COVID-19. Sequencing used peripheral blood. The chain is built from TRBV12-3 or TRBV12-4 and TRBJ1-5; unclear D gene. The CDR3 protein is CASSLDRRLQHF. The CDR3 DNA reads TGTGCCAGCAGTTTAGATAGGAGGCTCCAGCATTTT.